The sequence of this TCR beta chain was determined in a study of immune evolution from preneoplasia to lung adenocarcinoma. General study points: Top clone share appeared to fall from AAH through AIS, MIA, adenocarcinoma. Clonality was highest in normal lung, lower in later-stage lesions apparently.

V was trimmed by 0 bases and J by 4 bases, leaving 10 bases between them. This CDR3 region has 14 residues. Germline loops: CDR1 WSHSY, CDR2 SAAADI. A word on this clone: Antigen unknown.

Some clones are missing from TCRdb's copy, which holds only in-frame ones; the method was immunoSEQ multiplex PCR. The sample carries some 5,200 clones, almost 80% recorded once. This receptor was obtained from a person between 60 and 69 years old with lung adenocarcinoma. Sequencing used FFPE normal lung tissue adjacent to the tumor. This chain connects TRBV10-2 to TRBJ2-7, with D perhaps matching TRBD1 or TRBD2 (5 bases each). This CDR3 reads CASSESGREYEQYF. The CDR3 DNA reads TGCGCCAGCAGTGAGTCGGGCAGGGAGTACGAGCAGTACTTC.